This T cell receptor beta chain comes out of a study of identical twins. Study-level findings and limits: Sequences that were beta out-of-frame showed weaker excess twin sharing.

Only healthy Caucasians were enrolled as donors. It was template switching that added a universal primer site, and there were unique molecular identifiers on the cDNA. Each CDR3 protein gets one entry after TCRdb re-called the 5' RACE reads with MiXCR. This table has about 1.7 million distinct CDR3 sequences, roughly 35% appearing once. Comment on this clonotype: Its target is unknown.

CDR1 is DFQATT, CDR2 SNEGSKA, per germline (reference sequence). The CDR3 extends over 10 amino acids. The V gene is TRBV20-1, the J gene TRBJ2-1; D is uncertain. This TCR derives from a newborn girl in good health. The sequenced material came from cord blood. CDR3 nucleotides: TGCAATGCGGCTTCGAATGAGCAGTTCTTC. This gives the protein CNAASNEQFF.